Below are 18 T cell receptor beta chains sequenced from a single sample in a study of early T cells in non-severe SARS-CoV-2 infection. TCRdb reprocessed the 5' RACE reads with MiXCR, giving one entry per CDR3 protein. Of 45,000 to 65,000 distinct CDR3 sequences listed, around 10% are singletons. The source material was whole blood. Receptors originate from an adult who was a healthcare worker with PCR-confirmed SARS-CoV-2 infection or an uninfected control (not recorded which).

V and J are TRBV5-1 and TRBJ2-3; 7 bases match TRBD2. Germline V gives CDR1 SGHRS, CDR2 YFSETQ. The CDR3 sequence is 16 residues long. V gave up 0 bases and J gave up 6 bases; unmatched junction bases: 10. This CDR3 reads CASSLEEAGLSDTQYF. In nucleotides, the CDR3 is TGCGCCAGCAGCTTGGAGGAGGCGGGACTATCGGATACGCAGTATTTT.

This clonotype was detected many times. The CDR3 protein is CASSVWTGTQETQYF. The DNA for the CDR3 is TGTGCCAGTAGTGTTTGGACAGGAACCCAAGAGACCCAGTACTTC. V gene TRBV19 combines with J gene TRBJ2-5, with 7 bases lining up with TRBD1. J lost 1 base, V lost 5 bases, and 7 bases had no gene match. CDR3 size: 15 residues. From germline, CDR1 is LNHDA and CDR2 SQIVND (reference sequence).

The chain joins TRBV14 to TRBJ1-6; 8 nucleotides match TRBD1. Germline V gene data show CDR1 as SGHDN and CDR2 as FVKESK. Trimming removed 4 bases from V and 6 bases from J; junction bases left unmatched: 5. CDR3 length equals 15 residues. The CDR3 is CASSLGQGINSPLHF. As DNA, the CDR3 is TGTGCCAGCAGCCTTGGACAGGGCATTAATTCACCCCTCCACTTT.

This clonotype occurred many times. V is TRBV7-8 and J is TRBJ2-7; possible D gene TRBD1, 5 bases. The CDR3 extends over 17 amino acids. V lost 2 bases and J 3 bases, leaving 20 bases between the germline ends. CDR1 and CDR2 (germline): SGHVS, FQNEAQ. Here the CDR3 reads CASSLNRRRNRGYEQYF. CDR3 sequence (DNA): TGTGCCAGCAGCTTAAACAGGCGTCGAAACCGTGGCTACGAGCAGTACTTC.

This clonotype was recorded at least ten times. The chain is built from TRBV20-1 and TRBJ2-3; 9 positions agree with TRBD2. Germline loops: CDR1 DFQATT, CDR2 SNEGSKA (reference sequence). The V segment lost 0 bases and the J segment 4 bases; nucleotides outside the gene matches: 8. CDR3 length equals 16 residues. This CDR3 reads CSARDGAGGRADTQYF. DNA for the CDR3: TGCAGTGCTAGAGATGGCGCGGGGGGGCGTGCAGATACGCAGTATTTT.

V gene TRBV24-1 combines with J gene TRBJ1-6; unclear D gene. Germline-derived CDR1 and CDR2 are KGHDR and SFDVKD. The V and J ends lost 6 bases and 7 bases respectively, with 3 bases between them. This CDR3 is 11 amino acids long. The CDR3 spells CATSRNSPLHF. CDR3 coding DNA: TGTGCCACCAGTAGAAATTCACCCCTCCACTTT.

This clonotype has more than one count but fewer than ten. The gene calls are TRBV6-6 and TRBJ2-2, with 7 bases that match TRBD1. V lost 4 bases to trimming and J lost 5 bases; unmatched junction nucleotides: 4. The germline gives CDR1 MNHNY, CDR2 SVGAGI (reference sequence). The CDR3 runs 14 residues. The CDR3 nucleotides read TGTGCCAGCAGTTGGACAGGAGAAACCGGGGAGCTGTTTTTT. It codes for CASSWTGETGELFF.

About this clonotype: Being one base from a much bigger clone, this may be a read error. The chain employs TRBV4-2 and TRBJ2-1; no definite D call. Germline assignment: CDR1 LGHNA and CDR2 YNFKEQ. The CDR3 totals 14 residues. The CDR3 sequence is CACSQGSGLDEQFF. The CDR3 nucleotides are TGTGCCTGCAGCCAAGGTTCTGGGCTGGATGAGCAGTTCTTC.

The V and J genes are TRBV7-9 and TRBJ2-1; tentative D call: TRBD2 (5 bases). The CDR3 totals 14 residues. V was cut by 3 bases and J by 6 bases, with 12 bases left in between. Germline CDR1 is SEHNR and CDR2 is FQNEAQ (reference sequence). In DNA, the CDR3 is TGTGCCAGCAGCTTTGACGGGGTCCTCAATGAGCAGTTCTTC. It specifies CASSFDGVLNEQFF.

In its sample, this clonotype was seen many times. V and J are TRBV20-1 and TRBJ2-3; 9 bases align to TRBD2. Looked up from germline, CDR1 is DFQATT and CDR2 is SNEGSKA (reference sequence). CDR3 length: 14 residues. V lost 3 bases and J lost 8; bases outside the gene matches: 9. CDR3 protein: CSASSSGVYGTQYF. As DNA, the CDR3 is TGCAGTGCTAGCTCTAGCGGGGTCTACGGTACGCAGTATTTT.

The table lists this clonotype with many counts. CDR3 sequence: CASRFSSNQPQHF. Here the CDR3 DNA reads TGTGCCAGTAGATTTTCTAGCAATCAGCCCCAGCATTTT. J is TRBJ1-5 and V is TRBV19; D not resolved. CDR3 length: 13 amino acids. The V gene's germline CDR1 is LNHDA and CDR2 SQIVND (reference sequence). Between the trimmed V and J ends, which lost 6 bases and 0 bases, there was a span of 6 bases.

This clonotype was counted at least ten times. The chain has TRBV27 and TRBJ1-2; 8 nucleotides match TRBD1. After removal of 5 bases from V and 4 bases from J, the junction contained 6 bases not matched to a gene. Germline assignment: CDR1 MNHEY and CDR2 SMNVEV (reference sequence). The CDR3 covers 14 residues. The chain's CDR3 is CASSPRQGTYGYTF. The CDR3 DNA reads TGTGCCAGCAGTCCCAGACAGGGGACCTATGGCTACACCTTC.

This clonotype was seen at least ten times. The genes are TRBV10-1 and TRBJ2-3, with 7 bases matching TRBD1. The length of the CDR3 is 19 residues. After removal of 1 base from V and 0 bases from J, the junction contained 13 bases not matched to a gene. Germline loops: CDR1 WNHNN, CDR2 SYGVQD (reference sequence). The CDR3 nucleotides read TGCGCCAGCAGTGAGTTAGGGGGCCCACACCCTACTAGCACAGATACGCAGTATTTT. It is translated as CASSELGGPHPTSTDTQYF.

The chain has TRBV5-1 and TRBJ2-3, with D uncertain. The V end lost 3 bases, the J end lost 4 bases, and 12 bases lay between the germline ends. The CDR3 totals 14 residues. The germline V gene has CDR1 SGHRS and CDR2 YFSETQ. The CDR3 is CASSSLQRPDTQYF. As DNA, the CDR3 is TGCGCCAGCAGCTCACTCCAGCGACCAGATACGCAGTATTTT. Using reference TRBV5-1 and TRBJ2-3 for the parts outside the CDR3, the full variable domain is KAGVTQTPRYLIKTRGQQVTLSCSPISGHRSVSWYQQTPGQGLQFLFEYFSETQRNKGNFPGRFSGRQFSNSRSEMNVSTLELGDSALYLCASSSLQRPDTQYFGPGTRLTVL.

The chain is built from TRBV7-9 and TRBJ1-1; D might be TRBD1 (5 bases). The germline CDR1 and CDR2 sequences are SEHNR and FQNEAQ (reference sequence). The ends were cut back, 3 bases at V and 8 bases at J, with 13 bases in the middle. This CDR3 comprises 13 residues. The CDR3, as DNA: TGTGCCAGCAGCTTGAAAAGGGACCGCGAAGCTTTCTTT. Amino acids: CASSLKRDREAFF.

This clonotype was detected many times. The chain carries TRBV7-3 and TRBJ2-3, with D possibly being TRBD2 (6 bases). Trimming removed 0 bases at V and 3 bases at J, with 7 bases between. CDR1 SGHTA and CDR2 FQGTGA come from the germline V gene. The CDR3 spans 14 residues. The CDR3 reads CASSLTGGTDTQYF. CDR3 DNA: TGTGCCAGCAGCTTAACTGGAGGGACAGATACGCAGTATTTT.

This clonotype was detected ten times or more. The chain is built from TRBV7-3 and TRBJ1-5; D is ambiguous. V gave up 1 base and J gave up 4 bases, with 11 bases separating them. The germline gives CDR1 SGHTA, CDR2 FQGTGA. The CDR3 spans 15 residues. The DNA for the CDR3 is TGTGCCAGCAGCTTAATGCCTGTACTGAATCAGCCCCAGCATTTT. The encoded protein is CASSLMPVLNQPQHF.

There are many counts of this clonotype. The J gene is TRBJ1-1, the V gene TRBV12-3 or TRBV12-4; no definite D call. The CDR3 loop spans 13 amino acids. Trimming took 3 bases from V and 6 from J, leaving 11 bases between them. The CDR3 DNA follows: TGTGCCAGCAGTTTCGTGGGAGTCGCTGAAGCTTTCTTT. Protein sequence: CASSFVGVAEAFF.